Sequencing of this T cell receptor (beta chain) was carried out in a study of blood T cells in healthy people across ages. The CDR3 covers 19 residues. J was trimmed by 2 bases and V by 5 bases; bases with no gene match: 15. Sample-barcoded 5' priming and a J-beta primer mix drove a second PCR of roughly 7 to 11 cycles. One entry per CDR3 protein, called by TCRdb with MiXCR from the 5' RACE reads. The sample holds roughly 2 million distinct CDR3 sequences, less than 50% seen once. The receptor comes from a woman aged 40 to 49 in good health. The chain combines TRBV12-3 or TRBV12-4 with TRBJ2-3, with 11 bases aligning to TRBD2. Sequenced: blood. CDR3 bases: TGTGCCAGCAGTCCAGATACTAGCGGGGGTCTTCAATACACAGATACGCAGTATTTT. Residues: CASSPDTSGGLQYTDTQYF.